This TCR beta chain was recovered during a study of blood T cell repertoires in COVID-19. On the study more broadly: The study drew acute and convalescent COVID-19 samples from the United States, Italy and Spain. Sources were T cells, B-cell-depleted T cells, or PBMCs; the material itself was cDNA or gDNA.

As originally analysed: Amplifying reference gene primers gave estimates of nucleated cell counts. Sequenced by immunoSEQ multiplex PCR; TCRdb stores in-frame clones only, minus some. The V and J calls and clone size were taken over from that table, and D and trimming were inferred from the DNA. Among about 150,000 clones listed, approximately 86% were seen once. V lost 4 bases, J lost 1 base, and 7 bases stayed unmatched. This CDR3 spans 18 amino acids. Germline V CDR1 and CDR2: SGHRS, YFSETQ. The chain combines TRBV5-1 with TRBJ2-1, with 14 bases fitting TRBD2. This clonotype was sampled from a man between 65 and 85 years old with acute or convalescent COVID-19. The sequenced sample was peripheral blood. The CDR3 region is CASSQGLAGEKSYNEQFF. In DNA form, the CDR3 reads TGCGCCAGCAGCCAGGGACTAGCGGGAGAGAAGTCCTACAATGAGCAGTTCTTC.